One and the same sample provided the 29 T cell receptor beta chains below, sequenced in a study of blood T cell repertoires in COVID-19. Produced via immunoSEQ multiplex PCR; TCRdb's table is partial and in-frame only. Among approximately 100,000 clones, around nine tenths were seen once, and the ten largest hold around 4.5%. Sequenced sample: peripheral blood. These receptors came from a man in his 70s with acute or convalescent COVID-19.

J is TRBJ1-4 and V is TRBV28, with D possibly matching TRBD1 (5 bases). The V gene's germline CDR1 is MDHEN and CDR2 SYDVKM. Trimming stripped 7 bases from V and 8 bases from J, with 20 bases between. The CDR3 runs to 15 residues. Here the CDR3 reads CASTSPWGGAEKLFF. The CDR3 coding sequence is TGTGCCAGCACCTCCCCTTGGGGAGGGGCGGAAAAACTGTTTTTT.

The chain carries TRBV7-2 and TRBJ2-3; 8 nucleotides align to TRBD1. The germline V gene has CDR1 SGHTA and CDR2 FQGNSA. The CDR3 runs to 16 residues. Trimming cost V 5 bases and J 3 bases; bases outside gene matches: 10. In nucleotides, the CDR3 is TGTGCCAGCAGCGCGACAGGGGCGATTCATACAGATACGCAGTATTTT. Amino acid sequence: CASSATGAIHTDTQYF.

CDR3 sequence (DNA): TGCGCCAGCAGCCCACACGGGGGGAACGCAGATACGCAGTATTTT. Encoded protein: CASSPHGGNADTQYF. The chain couples TRBV5-1 to TRBJ2-3; 7 nucleotides align to TRBD2. The V gene's germline CDR1 is SGHRS and CDR2 YFSETQ. The CDR3 consists of 15 residues. After removal of 4 bases from V and 4 bases from J, the junction contained 9 bases not matched to a gene.

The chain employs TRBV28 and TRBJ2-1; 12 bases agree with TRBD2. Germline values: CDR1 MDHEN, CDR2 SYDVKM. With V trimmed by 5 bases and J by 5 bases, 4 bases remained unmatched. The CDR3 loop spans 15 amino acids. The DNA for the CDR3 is TGTGCCAGCAGTCTAGCGGGGGGGCCGGACAATGAGCAGTTCTTC. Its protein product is CASSLAGGPDNEQFF. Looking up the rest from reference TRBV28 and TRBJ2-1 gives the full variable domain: DVKVTQSSRYLVKRTGEKVFLECVQDMDHENMFWYRQDPGLGLRLIYFSYDVKMKEKGDIPEGYSVSREKKERFSLILESASTNQTSMYLCASSLAGGPDNEQFFGPGTRLTVL.

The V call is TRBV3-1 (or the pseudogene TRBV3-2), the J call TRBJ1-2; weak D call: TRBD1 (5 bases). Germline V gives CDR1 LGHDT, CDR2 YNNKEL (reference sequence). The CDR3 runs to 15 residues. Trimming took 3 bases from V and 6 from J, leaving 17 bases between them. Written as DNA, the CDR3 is TGTGCCAGCAGCCAGGGACGGTCCCCGGGAGATGGCTACACCTTC. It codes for CASSQGRSPGDGYTF.

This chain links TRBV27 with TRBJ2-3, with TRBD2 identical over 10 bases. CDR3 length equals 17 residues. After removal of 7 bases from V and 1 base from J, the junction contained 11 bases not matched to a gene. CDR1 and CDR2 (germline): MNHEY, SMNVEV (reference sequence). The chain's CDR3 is CASKRLSGGHRTDTQYF. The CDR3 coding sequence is TGTGCCAGCAAGCGGCTTAGCGGGGGGCACCGCACAGATACGCAGTATTTT.

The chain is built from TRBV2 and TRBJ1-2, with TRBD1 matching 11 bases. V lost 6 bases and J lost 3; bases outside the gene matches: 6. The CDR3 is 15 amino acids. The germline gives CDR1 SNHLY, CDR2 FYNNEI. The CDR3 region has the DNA TGTGCCAGCAGCGGGGACAGGGGGTGGGACTATGGCTACACCTTC. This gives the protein CASSGDRGWDYGYTF. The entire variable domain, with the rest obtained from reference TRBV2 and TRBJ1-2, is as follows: EPEVTQTPSHQVTQMGQEVILRCVPISNHLYFYWYRQILGQKVEFLVSFYNNEISEKSEIFDDQFSVERPDGSNFTLKIRSTKLEDSAMYFCASSGDRGWDYGYTFGSGTRLTVV.

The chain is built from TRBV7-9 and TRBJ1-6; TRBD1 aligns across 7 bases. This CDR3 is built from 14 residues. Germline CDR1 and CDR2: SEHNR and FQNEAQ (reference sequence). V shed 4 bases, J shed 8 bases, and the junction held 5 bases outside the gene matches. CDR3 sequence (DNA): TGTGCCAGCAGCTCGCACAGGGGATATTCACCCCTCCACTTT. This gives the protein CASSSHRGYSPLHF.

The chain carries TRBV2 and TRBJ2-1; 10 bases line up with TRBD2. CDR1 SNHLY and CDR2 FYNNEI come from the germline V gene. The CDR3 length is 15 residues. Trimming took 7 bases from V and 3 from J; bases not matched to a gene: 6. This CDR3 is CASNNRLAGYNEQFF. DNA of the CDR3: TGTGCCAGCAATAATAGACTAGCGGGCTACAATGAGCAGTTCTTC.

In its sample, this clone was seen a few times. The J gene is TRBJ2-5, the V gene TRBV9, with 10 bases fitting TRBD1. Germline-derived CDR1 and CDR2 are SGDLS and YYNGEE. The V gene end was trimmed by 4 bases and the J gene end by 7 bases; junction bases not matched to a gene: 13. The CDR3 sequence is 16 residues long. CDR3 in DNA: TGTGCCAGCAGCAGCCGGGACAGGGGACTTCCTGGGACCCAGTACTTC. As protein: CASSSRDRGLPGTQYF.

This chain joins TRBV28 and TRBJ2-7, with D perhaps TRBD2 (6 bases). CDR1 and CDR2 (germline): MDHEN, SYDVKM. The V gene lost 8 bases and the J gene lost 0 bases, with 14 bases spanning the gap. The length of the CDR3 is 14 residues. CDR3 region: CASELAVHSYEQYF. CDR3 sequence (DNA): TGTGCCAGCGAATTAGCGGTCCACTCCTACGAGCAGTACTTC.

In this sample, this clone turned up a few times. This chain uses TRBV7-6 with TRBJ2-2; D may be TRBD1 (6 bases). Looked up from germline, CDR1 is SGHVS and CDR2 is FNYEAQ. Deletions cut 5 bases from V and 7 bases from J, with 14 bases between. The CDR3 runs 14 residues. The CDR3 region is CASSRTGFGGELFF. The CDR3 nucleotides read TGTGCCAGCAGCCGTACAGGGTTCGGCGGGGAGCTGTTTTTT. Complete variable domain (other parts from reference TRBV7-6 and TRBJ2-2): GAGVSQSPRYKVTKRGQDVALRCDPISGHVSLYWYRQALGQGPEFLTYFNYEAQQDKSGLPNDRFSAERPEGSISTLTIQRTEQRDSAMYRCASSRTGFGGELFFGEGSRLTVL.

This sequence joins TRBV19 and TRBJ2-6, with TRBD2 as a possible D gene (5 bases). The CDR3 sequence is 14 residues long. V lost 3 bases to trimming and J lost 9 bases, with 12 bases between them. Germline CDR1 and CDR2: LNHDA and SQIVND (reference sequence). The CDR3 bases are TGTGCCAGTAGTATGGCTTTAGGAGGCAACGTCCTGACTTTC. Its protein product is CASSMALGGNVLTF.

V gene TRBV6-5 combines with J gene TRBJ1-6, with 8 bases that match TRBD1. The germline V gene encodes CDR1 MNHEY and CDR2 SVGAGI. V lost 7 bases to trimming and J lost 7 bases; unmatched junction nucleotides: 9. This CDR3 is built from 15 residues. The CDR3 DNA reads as TGTGCCAGCAACCCGACAGGGGCAGAGAATTCACCCCTCCACTTT. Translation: CASNPTGAENSPLHF.

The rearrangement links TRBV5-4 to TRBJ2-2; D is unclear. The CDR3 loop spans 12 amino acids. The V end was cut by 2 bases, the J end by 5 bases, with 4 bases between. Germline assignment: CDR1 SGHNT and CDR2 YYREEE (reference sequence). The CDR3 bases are TGTGCCAGCAGCTTAATAACCGGGGAGCTGTTTTTT. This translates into CASSLITGELFF.

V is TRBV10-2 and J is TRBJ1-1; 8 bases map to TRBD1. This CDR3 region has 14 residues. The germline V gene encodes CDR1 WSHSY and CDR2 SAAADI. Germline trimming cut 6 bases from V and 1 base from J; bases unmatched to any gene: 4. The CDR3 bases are TGCGCCAGCAGCCCGGGACAGGAGAACACTGAAGCTTTCTTT. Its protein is CASSPGQENTEAFF.

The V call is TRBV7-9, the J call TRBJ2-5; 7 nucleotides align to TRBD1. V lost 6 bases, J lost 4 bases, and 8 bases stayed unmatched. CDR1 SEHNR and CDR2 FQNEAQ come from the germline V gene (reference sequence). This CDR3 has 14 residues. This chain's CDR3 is CASRPRDRIETQYF. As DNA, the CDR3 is TGTGCCAGCAGGCCCCGGGACAGAATAGAGACCCAGTACTTC. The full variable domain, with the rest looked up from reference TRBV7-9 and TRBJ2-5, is DTGVSQNPRHKITKRGQNVTFRCDPISEHNRLYWYRQTLGQGPEFLTYFQNEAQLEKSRLLSDRFSAERPKGSFSTLEIQRTEQGDSAMYLCASRPRDRIETQYFGPGTRLLVL.

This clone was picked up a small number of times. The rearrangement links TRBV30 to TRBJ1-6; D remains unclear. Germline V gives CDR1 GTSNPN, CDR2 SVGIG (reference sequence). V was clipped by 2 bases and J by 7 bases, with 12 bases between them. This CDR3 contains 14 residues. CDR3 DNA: TGTGCCTGGAGTCTACAGCCTGGGAATTCACCCCTCCACTTT. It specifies CAWSLQPGNSPLHF.

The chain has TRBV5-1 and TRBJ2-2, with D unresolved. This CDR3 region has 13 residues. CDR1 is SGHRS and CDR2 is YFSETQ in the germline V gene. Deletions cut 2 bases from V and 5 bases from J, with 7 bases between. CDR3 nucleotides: TGCGCCAGCAGCTTATACGGGACCGGGGAGCTGTTTTTT. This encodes CASSLYGTGELFF.

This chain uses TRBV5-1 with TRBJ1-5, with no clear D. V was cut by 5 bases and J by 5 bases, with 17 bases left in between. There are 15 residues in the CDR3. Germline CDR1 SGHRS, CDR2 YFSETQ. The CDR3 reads CASRPAGEVDQPQHF. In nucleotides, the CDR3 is TGCGCCAGCAGGCCGGCTGGGGAGGTGGATCAGCCCCAGCATTTT. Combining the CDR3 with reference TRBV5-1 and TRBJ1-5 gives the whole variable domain KAGVTQTPRYLIKTRGQQVTLSCSPISGHRSVSWYQQTPGQGLQFLFEYFSETQRNKGNFPGRFSGRQFSNSRSEMNVSTLELGDSALYLCASRPAGEVDQPQHFGDGTRLSIL.

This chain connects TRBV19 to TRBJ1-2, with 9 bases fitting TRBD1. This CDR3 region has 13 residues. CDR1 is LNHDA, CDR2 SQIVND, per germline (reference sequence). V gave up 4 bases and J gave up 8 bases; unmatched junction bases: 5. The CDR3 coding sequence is TGTGCCAGTAGTAATACAGGGGGCGGCGGCTACACCTTC. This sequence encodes CASSNTGGGGYTF.

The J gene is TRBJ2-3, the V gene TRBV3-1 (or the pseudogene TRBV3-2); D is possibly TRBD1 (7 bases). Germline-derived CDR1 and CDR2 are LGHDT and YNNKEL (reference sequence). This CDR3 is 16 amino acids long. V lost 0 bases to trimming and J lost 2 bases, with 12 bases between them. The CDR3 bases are TGTGCCAGCAGCCAAGAAGGGGGCGGGAACACAGATACGCAGTATTTT. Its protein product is CASSQEGGGNTDTQYF.

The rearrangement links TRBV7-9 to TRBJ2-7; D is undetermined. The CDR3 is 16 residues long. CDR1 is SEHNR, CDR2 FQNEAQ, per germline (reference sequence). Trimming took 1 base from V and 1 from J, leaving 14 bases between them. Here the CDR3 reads CASSLGAGPPSYEQYF. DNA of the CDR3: TGTGCCAGCAGCTTAGGGGCCGGCCCACCGTCCTACGAGCAGTACTTC.

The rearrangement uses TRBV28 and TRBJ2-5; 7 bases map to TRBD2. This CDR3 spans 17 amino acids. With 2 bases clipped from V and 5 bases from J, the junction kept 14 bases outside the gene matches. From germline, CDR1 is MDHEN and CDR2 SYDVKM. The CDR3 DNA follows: TGTGCCAGCAGTTTACCAAAAGCGGGGCCGCTCCGGGAGACCCAGTACTTC. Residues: CASSLPKAGPLRETQYF. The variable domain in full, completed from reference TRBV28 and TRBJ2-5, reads DVKVTQSSRYLVKRTGEKVFLECVQDMDHENMFWYRQDPGLGLRLIYFSYDVKMKEKGDIPEGYSVSREKKERFSLILESASTNQTSMYLCASSLPKAGPLRETQYFGPGTRLLVL.

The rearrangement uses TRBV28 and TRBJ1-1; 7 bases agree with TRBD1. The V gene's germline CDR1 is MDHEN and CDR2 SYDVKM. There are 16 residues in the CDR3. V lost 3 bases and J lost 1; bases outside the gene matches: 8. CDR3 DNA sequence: TGTGCCAGCAGTTTCTCCCCGGGACAGCAGAACACTGAAGCTTTCTTT. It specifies CASSFSPGQQNTEAFF.

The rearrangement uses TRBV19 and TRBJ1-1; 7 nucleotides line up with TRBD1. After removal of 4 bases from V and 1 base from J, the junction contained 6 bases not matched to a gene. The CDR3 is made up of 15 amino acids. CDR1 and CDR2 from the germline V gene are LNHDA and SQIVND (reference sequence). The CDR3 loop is CASSTGTDWNTEAFF. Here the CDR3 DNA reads TGTGCCAGTAGTACCGGGACAGATTGGAACACTGAAGCTTTCTTT.

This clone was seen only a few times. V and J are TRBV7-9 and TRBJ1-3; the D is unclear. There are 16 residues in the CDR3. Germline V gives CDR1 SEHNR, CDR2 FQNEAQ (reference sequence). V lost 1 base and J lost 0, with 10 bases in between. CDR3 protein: CASSLGGTHSGNTIYF. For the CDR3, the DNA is TGTGCCAGCAGCTTAGGAGGAACCCACTCTGGAAACACCATATATTTT.

CDR3 sequence (DNA): TGCGCCAGCAGCAACAGCCAGGGCACTGAAGCTTTCTTT. Translated: CASSNSQGTEAFF. The V and J genes are TRBV5-1 and TRBJ1-1; TRBD1 is a possible D gene (5 bases). Deletions cut 4 bases from V and 4 bases from J, with 11 bases between. Germline loops: CDR1 SGHRS, CDR2 YFSETQ. CDR3 length equals 13 residues.

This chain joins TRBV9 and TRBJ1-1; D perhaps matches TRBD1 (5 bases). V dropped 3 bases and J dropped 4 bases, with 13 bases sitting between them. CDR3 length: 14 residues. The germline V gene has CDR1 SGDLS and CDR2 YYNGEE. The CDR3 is CASSAYRRVTEAFF. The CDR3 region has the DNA TGTGCCAGCAGCGCTTACAGGCGTGTCACTGAAGCTTTCTTT.